This T cell receptor (beta chain) was obtained from a study of shared clonotypes between healthy human individuals. Study-level findings and limits: Generation probabilities were higher for clonotypes shared across all four sorted-subset donors than for unshared ones. There were few donors, and this limited the genetic and exposure-history diversity represented.

Trimming left V 0 bases short and J 10 bases short, with 10 bases between. The germline CDR1 and CDR2 sequences are MNHNS and SASEGT. The CDR3 loop spans 13 amino acids. This clone was observed a handful of times. Its antigen is still unknown. Sequencing was performed with immunoSEQ multiplex PCR; in TCRdb, only in-frame clones are kept and a portion is missing. Seen here are 2.5 million or so clones, more than 90% observed once, and the top ten hold more than 0.12%. The gene calls are TRBV6-1 and TRBJ1-5; D is unclear. This clonotype was sampled from a man between 18 and 35 years old in good health. Sequencing was done on a sample of naive CD4+ T cells sorted from blood. As to subset: CD45RA+ positively selected. This CDR3 is CASSEALRLPQHF. Here the CDR3 DNA reads TGTGCCAGCAGTGAAGCGCTTCGACTCCCCCAGCATTTT.